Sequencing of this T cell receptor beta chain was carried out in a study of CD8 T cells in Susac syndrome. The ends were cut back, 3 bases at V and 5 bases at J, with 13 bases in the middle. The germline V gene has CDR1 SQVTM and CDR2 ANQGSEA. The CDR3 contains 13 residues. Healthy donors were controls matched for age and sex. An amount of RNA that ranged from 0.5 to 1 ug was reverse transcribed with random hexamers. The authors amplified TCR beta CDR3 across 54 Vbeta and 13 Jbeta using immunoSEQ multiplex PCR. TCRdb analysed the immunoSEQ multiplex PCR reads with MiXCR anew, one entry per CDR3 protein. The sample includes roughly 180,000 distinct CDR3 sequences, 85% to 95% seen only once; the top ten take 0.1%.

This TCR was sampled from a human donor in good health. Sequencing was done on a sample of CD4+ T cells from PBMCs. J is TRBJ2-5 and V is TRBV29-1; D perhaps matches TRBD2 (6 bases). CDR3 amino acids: CSVDASAVETQYF. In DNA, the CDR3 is TGCAGCGTTGACGCTAGCGCGGTGGAGACCCAGTACTTC.